This T cell receptor (beta chain) was sequenced for a study of T cell responses to AZD1222 COVID-19 vaccine. Study results and limitations: Spike-specific TCRs gained breadth and depth after people received two AZD1222 doses. Close to half of all spike-specific TCRs reportedly target regions of the variants that are unmutated.

The germline V gene has CDR1 KGHDR and CDR2 SFDVKD. The CDR3 spans 15 residues. Trimming took 3 bases from V and 5 from J, leaving 14 bases between them. As regards this clone: Its antigen remains unidentified.

Sequencing used immunoSEQ multiplex PCR; TCRdb keeps in-frame clones, though not all of them. The sample consists of over 95,000 clones, around 85% of them appearing once. The source is an adult who received the AZD1222 COVID-19 vaccine. V gene TRBV24-1 combines with J gene TRBJ2-3; D may be TRBD1 (6 bases). Sequenced material: peripheral blood, taken 28 days after the second AZD1222 dose. DNA of the CDR3: TGTGCCACCAGTGATCTGGGGGCGGCCGGAGATACGCAGTATTTT. This codes for CATSDLGAAGDTQYF.